These 29 T cell receptor beta chains were all obtained from the same sample, sequenced in a study of blood T cell repertoires in COVID-19. Profiled with immunoSEQ multiplex PCR; TCRdb holds only in-frame clones, not every one. In the table there are roughly 230,000 clones, approximately 80% of which are singletons. The sample taken for sequencing was PBMCs or T cells enriched from blood (not recorded which). The receptor set was obtained from a woman aged 60-75 years who had recovered from COVID-19.

V and J are TRBV5-4 and TRBJ2-2; D may be TRBD2 (5 bases). Germline V gene lookup returns CDR1 SGHNT and CDR2 YYREEE (reference sequence). V gave up 3 bases and J gave up 4 bases, with 13 bases separating them. This CDR3 is built from 15 residues. CDR3 sequence (DNA): TGTGCCAGCAGCTGGGATCGGGCGGGCACCGGGGAGCTGTTTTTT. Translated: CASSWDRAGTGELFF.

The CDR3 loop is CASSLVSGVNTEAFF. The CDR3 nucleotides read TGCGCCAGCAGCTTGGTTTCAGGGGTGAACACTGAAGCTTTCTTT. The V and J genes are TRBV5-1 and TRBJ1-1; D is perhaps TRBD1 (6 bases). V was clipped by 0 bases and J by 0 bases, with 9 bases between them. The CDR3 length is 15 residues. Per the germline V gene, CDR1 is SGHRS and CDR2 is YFSETQ.

This clone was counted at least ten times. The chain has TRBV6-5 and TRBJ1-5, with 11 bases that match TRBD1. The CDR3 is 14 amino acids. In germline, CDR1 is MNHEY, CDR2 SVGAGI. The junction had 2 bases not matched to a gene; V was cut back by 6 bases and J by 4 bases. This CDR3 reads CASSGTGGNQPQHF. CDR3 nucleotides: TGTGCCAGCAGCGGGACAGGGGGTAATCAGCCCCAGCATTTT.

The chain is built from TRBV9 and TRBJ2-1; 7 bases align to TRBD2. V was pared by 4 bases and J by 7 bases, with 11 bases of the junction left unmatched. The CDR3 is made up of 15 amino acids. From germline, CDR1 is SGDLS and CDR2 YYNGEE. The CDR3 sequence: CASSQTGGPRNEQFF. DNA of the CDR3: TGTGCCAGCAGCCAGACGGGGGGTCCGAGGAATGAGCAGTTCTTC.

The V gene is TRBV5-1, the J gene TRBJ2-3; 15 bases line up with TRBD2. The junction had 2 bases not matched to a gene; V was cut back by 2 bases and J by 4 bases. The CDR3 length is 16 residues. Germline CDR1 is SGHRS and CDR2 is YFSETQ. CDR3 coding DNA: TGCGCCAGCAGCTTATGGACTAGCGGGGGGGCAGATACGCAGTATTTT. Protein product: CASSLWTSGGADTQYF.

V is TRBV10-3 and J is TRBJ1-1; D possibly corresponds to TRBD1 (6 bases). Germline CDR1 is ENHRY and CDR2 is SYGVKD. This CDR3 has 13 amino acids. V was shortened by 2 bases and J by 3 bases, with 7 bases between the two germline ends. The CDR3 nucleotides read TGTGCCATCAGTGAGGGGGGCGACACTGAAGCTTTCTTT. Amino acid sequence: CAISEGGDTEAFF.

This chain connects TRBV7-8 to TRBJ2-1; no clear D. This CDR3 is 13 amino acids long. Germline loops: CDR1 SGHVS, CDR2 FQNEAQ. V was clipped by 1 base and J by 7 bases, with 8 bases between them. Here the CDR3 DNA reads TGTGCCAGCAGCTTAGGTTTTAATAATGAGCAGTTCTTC. This gives the protein CASSLGFNNEQFF.

The rearrangement uses TRBV27 and TRBJ1-2, with 8 bases lining up with TRBD1. Germline lookup yields CDR1 MNHEY and CDR2 SMNVEV (reference sequence). This CDR3 is built from 13 residues. Trimming took 3 bases from V and 10 from J; bases not matched to a gene: 7. The CDR3 sequence: CASSFRQGSVYTF. The CDR3 nucleotides are TGTGCCAGCAGTTTCAGACAGGGGAGTGTCTACACCTTC.

This chain connects TRBV6-5 to TRBJ1-3; D is possibly TRBD1 (5 bases). The CDR3 is 15 residues long. Trimming took 2 bases from V and 0 from J, leaving 8 bases between them. CDR1 MNHEY and CDR2 SVGAGI come from the germline V gene. This chain's CDR3 is CASSYADTSGNTIYF. The CDR3, as DNA: TGTGCCAGCAGTTACGCGGACACCTCTGGAAACACCATATATTTT.

This clone occurred once. The V gene is TRBV7-2, the J gene TRBJ2-7, with D maybe TRBD1 (5 bases). The CDR3 spans 12 residues. In germline, CDR1 is SGHTA, CDR2 FQGNSA. Between the trimmed V and J ends, which lost 2 bases and 6 bases, there was a span of 8 bases. The CDR3 DNA sequence: TGTGCCAGCAGCTTAATTCAGGGCGAGCAGTACTTC. Encoded protein: CASSLIQGEQYF.

This chain links TRBV29-1 with TRBJ1-1, with a weak D call TRBD1 (6 bases). Germline values: CDR1 SQVTM, CDR2 ANQGSEA. Trimming stripped 4 bases from V and 0 bases from J, with 9 bases between. This CDR3 has 13 residues. In DNA form, the CDR3 reads TGCAGCGTTGTCGGGACATTGAACACTGAAGCTTTCTTT. It translates to CSVVGTLNTEAFF.

The chain links TRBV20-1 to TRBJ2-7; perhaps TRBD1 as D (7 bases). Trimming took off 2 bases at V and 8 bases at J, with 10 bases between the two ends. This CDR3 has 11 amino acids. Germline CDR1 is DFQATT and CDR2 is SNEGSKA (reference sequence). The CDR3 sequence is CSARQGGQQYF. In nucleotides, the CDR3 is TGCAGTGCTAGACAGGGGGGTCAGCAGTACTTC.

The rearrangement joins TRBV29-1 to TRBJ1-2, with D unclear. The length of the CDR3 is 13 residues. V lost 4 bases and J lost 7, with 16 bases in between. The germline gives CDR1 SQVTM, CDR2 ANQGSEA. CDR3 nucleotides: TGCAGCGTTGGAAATCCCTTAACGAGTGGCTACACCTTC. This translates into CSVGNPLTSGYTF.

The rearrangement joins TRBV5-1 to TRBJ1-2, with TRBD1 matching 7 bases. Germline assignment: CDR1 SGHRS and CDR2 YFSETQ. This CDR3 has 15 residues. Trimming took 0 bases from V and 4 from J; bases not matched to a gene: 6. For the CDR3, the DNA is TGCGCCAGCAGCTTGGATGCCCAGGGGGGCTATGGCTACACCTTC. Translated, it gives CASSLDAQGGYGYTF. Full variable domain (outside the CDR3, taken from reference TRBV5-1 and TRBJ1-2): KAGVTQTPRYLIKTRGQQVTLSCSPISGHRSVSWYQQTPGQGLQFLFEYFSETQRNKGNFPGRFSGRQFSNSRSEMNVSTLELGDSALYLCASSLDAQGGYGYTFGSGTRLTVV.

This chain connects TRBV9 to TRBJ2-5, with 7 positions matching TRBD1. The CDR3 loop spans 16 amino acids. The ends lost 0 bases at V and 4 bases at J; junction bases unmatched: 9. Germline CDR1 reads SGDLS; CDR2 reads YYNGEE. The CDR3 loop is CASSVGEGGARETQYF. The CDR3 region has the DNA TGTGCCAGCAGCGTAGGAGAAGGGGGCGCTCGAGAGACCCAGTACTTC. The variable domain in full, completed from reference TRBV9 and TRBJ2-5, reads DSGVTQTPKHLITATGQRVTLRCSPRSGDLSVYWYQQSLDQGLQFLIQYYNGEERAKGNILERFSAQQFPDLHSELNLSSLELGDSALYFCASSVGEGGARETQYFGPGTRLLVL.

This chain connects TRBV10-1 to TRBJ2-3, with 11 positions matching TRBD2. The germline CDR1 and CDR2 sequences are WNHNN and SYGVQD (reference sequence). There are 16 residues in the CDR3. J was trimmed by 2 bases and V by 3 bases; bases with no gene match: 4. The CDR3 nucleotides read TGCGCCAGCAGTGATCCGGGACTAGCGGACACAGATACGCAGTATTTT. Translated, it gives CASSDPGLADTDTQYF.

The chain recombines TRBV10-2 with TRBJ2-1; 8 nucleotides match TRBD2. Germline-derived CDR1 and CDR2 are WSHSY and SAAADI. This CDR3 is 16 amino acids long. J lost 8 bases, V lost 3 bases, and 12 bases had no gene match. CDR3 loop: CASSDGSGSRGDEQFF. CDR3 nucleotide sequence: TGCGCCAGCAGTGATGGAAGCGGGAGCCGCGGCGATGAGCAGTTCTTC.

This chain connects TRBV3-1 (or the pseudogene TRBV3-2) to TRBJ2-1; TRBD1 matches 8 bases. Germline V lookup: CDR1 LGHDT, CDR2 YNNKEL (reference sequence). Trimming took 4 bases from V and 1 from J; bases not matched to a gene: 3. CDR3 size: 15 residues. The CDR3 is CASSPGTGSYNEQFF. DNA for the CDR3: TGTGCCAGCAGCCCAGGGACAGGATCCTACAATGAGCAGTTCTTC.

The chain recombines TRBV9 with TRBJ1-1; TRBD1 aligns across 8 bases. The CDR3 runs to 14 residues. Trimming at V came to 3 bases and at J to 4 bases, leaving 5 bases not matched to a gene. Germline V gives CDR1 SGDLS, CDR2 YYNGEE. The CDR3 DNA sequence: TGTGCCAGCAGCGAGACAGGGGCGGCCACTGAAGCTTTCTTT. It yields the protein CASSETGAATEAFF.

The chain joins TRBV2 to TRBJ2-3; 7 positions agree with TRBD2. This CDR3 is built from 15 residues. Germline values: CDR1 SNHLY, CDR2 FYNNEI. V shed 3 bases and J 1 base; nucleotides not matched to a gene: 4. The CDR3 spells CASSDPAGRTDTQYF. The DNA for the CDR3 is TGTGCCAGCAGTGACCCAGCGGGGCGCACAGATACGCAGTATTTT.

V usage is TRBV12-3 or TRBV12-4 and J usage is TRBJ1-1; D not certain. Trimming removed 8 bases from V and 1 base from J, with 11 bases in between. This CDR3 is 13 amino acids long. CDR3 amino acids: CASEARSNTEAFF. For the CDR3, the DNA is TGTGCCAGCGAGGCAAGGTCGAACACTGAAGCTTTCTTT.

This chain links TRBV10-2 with TRBJ2-2, with D tentatively TRBD2 (6 bases). The length of the CDR3 is 18 residues. The ends were cut back, 3 bases at V and 7 bases at J, with 24 bases in the middle. Looked up from germline, CDR1 is WSHSY and CDR2 is SAAADI. In nucleotides, the CDR3 is TGCGCCAGCAGTGACCTCCCGGGGGTAGCGGAAAGGCGCGGGGAGCTGTTTTTT. It encodes CASSDLPGVAERRGELFF.

V gene TRBV5-6 combines with J gene TRBJ1-5; D is uncertain. V was clipped by 0 bases and J by 4 bases, with 8 bases between them. This CDR3 region has 14 residues. The germline CDR1 and CDR2 sequences are SGHDT and YYEEEE. CDR3 amino acids: CASSLGSRNQPQHF. CDR3 nucleotide sequence: TGTGCCAGCAGCTTGGGGTCTCGGAATCAGCCCCAGCATTTT.

DNA for the CDR3: TGCGCCAGCAGCTTGTCCGGACAGGGGACTAATGAAAAACTGTTTTTT. Its protein product is CASSLSGQGTNEKLFF. This chain connects TRBV5-1 to TRBJ1-4; 9 bases line up with TRBD1. This CDR3 is built from 16 residues. Trimming cost V 1 base and J 2 bases; bases outside gene matches: 3. Germline V gene lookup returns CDR1 SGHRS and CDR2 YFSETQ.

The chain combines TRBV12-5 with TRBJ1-1; no reliable D call. The V end lost 0 bases, the J end lost 1 base, and 6 bases lay between the germline ends. Germline V CDR1 and CDR2: LGHNT, FRNRAP. The CDR3 spans 14 residues. The CDR3, as DNA: TGTGCTAGTGGTTTGGTAGCAGGGAACACTGAAGCTTTCTTT. Its translation is CASGLVAGNTEAFF. Full variable domain (rest looked up from reference TRBV12-5 and TRBJ1-1): DARVTQTPRHKVTEMGQEVTMRCQPILGHNTVFWYRQTMMQGLELLAYFRNRAPLDDSGMPKDRFSAEMPDATLATLKIQPSEPRDSAVYFCASGLVAGNTEAFFGQGTRLTVV.

This clone was detected only a few times. The chain links TRBV19 to TRBJ1-6; 9 bases map to TRBD1. Germline-derived CDR1 and CDR2 are LNHDA and SQIVND (reference sequence). J lost 14 bases, V lost 6 bases, and 14 bases had no gene match. The CDR3 sequence is 15 residues long. Written as DNA, the CDR3 is TGTGCCAGTAGCCGACAGGGGGGCTCACAATTGACCCTCCACTTT. Translated, it gives CASSRQGGSQLTLHF.

V and J are TRBV4-3 and TRBJ2-3; 15 nucleotides align to TRBD2. The CDR3 runs 16 residues. V lost 4 bases and J lost 4; bases outside the gene matches: 3. Germline CDR1 is LGHNA and CDR2 is YSLEER. As DNA, the CDR3 is TGCGCCAGCAGCCTGGGACTAGCGGGGGGCCCAGATACGCAGTATTTT. This encodes CASSLGLAGGPDTQYF.

This clone was observed a single time. The junction does not match germline at one end; this may be a read error. The V and J genes are TRBV7-9 and TRBJ2-6; TRBD2 is a possible D gene (6 bases). The germline V gene has CDR1 SEHNR and CDR2 FQNEAQ (reference sequence). The length of the CDR3 is 13 residues. The CDR3 nucleotides are TGCGCGAGGAGGGCCCCTGGGGCCAACGTCCTGACTTTC. Its protein is CARRAPGANVLTF.

CDR3: CASIIGQTGGYTF. Here the CDR3 DNA reads TGTGCCAGCATAATTGGACAGACCGGGGGCTACACCTTC. The rearrangement links TRBV2 to TRBJ1-2, with D possibly TRBD1 on 6 matching bases. The germline V gene has CDR1 SNHLY and CDR2 FYNNEI. Deletions cut 7 bases from V and 8 bases from J, with 17 bases between. This CDR3 spans 13 amino acids.